This T cell receptor beta chain originates from a study of chemoradiotherapy in HPV16-positive cancers. Overall study context: A couple of HPV16-positive patients' cells yielded candidate HPV-specific clones and common motifs.

Study conclusions and caveats: For HPV16-positive patients, expanding HPV-responsive T cells associated with longer recurrence-free survival. During treatment, candidate HPV-specific clones and E7-related motifs expanded in tumor.

Germline-derived CDR1 and CDR2 are SGHAT and FQNNGV. The CDR3 is 19 amino acids. The V segment lost 2 bases and the J segment 0 bases; nucleotides outside the gene matches: 7. Over chemoradiotherapy, repertoires were sampled more than once. Note on this clone: Its antigen is undetermined.

TCRdb keeps only in-frame clones here, not all; method: immunoSEQ multiplex PCR. The table shows 45,000 to 60,000 clones, with 90% occurring only once. The receptor was derived from a human donor with HPV-associated anogenital cancer. The material was blood, obtained from a patient who underwent chemoradiotherapy. This chain uses TRBV11-2 with TRBJ2-6; TRBD1 matches at 10 bases. The CDR3 DNA reads as TGTGCCAGCAGCTTACTAGGACAGGGGGTCAACTCTGGGGCCAACGTCCTGACTTTC. As protein: CASSLLGQGVNSGANVLTF.